The clone carrying this T cell receptor beta chain occurred a few times. Its specificity is unknown. The sample belongs to a study of beta chain features in type 1 diabetes. Study context: Across all samples, approximately 110,000,000 sorted cells were examined.

Expressed TCRB transcripts were sequenced because the isolated RNA had all been reverse transcribed beforehand. Only in-frame clones appear in the TCRdb table, and some are missing; sequencing was by immunoSEQ multiplex PCR. This sample has nearly 700,000 clones, with roughly 13% found just once. By way of CD45RO/CCR7/CD25/CD127/CD95/CD27, the CD4+ regulatory, stem cell-like memory, central memory and naive cells were sorted. The CDR3 contains 15 residues. V was clipped by 6 bases and J by 0 bases, with 12 bases between them. Germline V gene sequence: CDR1 MDHEN, CDR2 SYDVKM. Regarding the study as a whole: Shortening of TCRB CDR3s, moderate but significant, appeared in all four CD4+ subsets of Type 1 diabetes patients. Among patients, naive, central memory and Treg TCRB repertoires appeared more similar than among healthy donors.

The sequence derives from a man younger than 35 with type 1 diabetes. This chain links TRBV28 with TRBJ1-3; D ambiguous. The sequenced material came from naive CD4+ T cells from blood. CDR3: CASRLQLPSGNTIYF. The CDR3 DNA is TGTGCCAGCAGATTACAGCTACCCTCTGGAAACACCATATATTTT. The full variable domain, in which reference TRBV28 and TRBJ1-3 provide the parts outside the CDR3, is DVKVTQSSRYLVKRTGEKVFLECVQDMDHENMFWYRQDPGLGLRLIYFSYDVKMKEKGDIPEGYSVSREKKERFSLILESASTNQTSMYLCASRLQLPSGNTIYFGEGSWLTVV.